Presented here are 3 T cell receptor beta chains from one specimen sequenced in a study of technical replicates of blood from a handful of donors. Clones were read by immunoSEQ multiplex PCR, and TCRdb kept only the in-frame ones, dropping some. The sample lists over 60,000 clones; under 90% were seen once. The sequencing sample was made of PBMCs. These receptors were obtained from a human donor in good health. Some clones in this sample may be carry-over from other donors' samples.

The rearrangement uses TRBV7-2 and TRBJ2-1; 13 bases line up with TRBD2. The CDR3 extends over 15 amino acids. Germline loops: CDR1 SGHTA, CDR2 FQGNSA. Trimming cost V 8 bases and J 4 bases; bases outside gene matches: 5. For the CDR3, the DNA is TGTGCCAGCGCAGGACTAGCGGGGGCTTACAATGAGCAGTTCTTC. Encoded protein: CASAGLAGAYNEQFF.

This rearrangement joins TRBV6-6 to TRBJ2-7; a weak D match, TRBD1 (5 bases). Germline assignment: CDR1 MNHNY and CDR2 SVGAGI (reference sequence). The CDR3 covers 11 residues. The V end was cut by 7 bases, the J end by 7 bases, with 11 bases between. The CDR3 spells CASTQGWEQYF. The CDR3 DNA sequence: TGTGCCAGCACTCAGGGTTGGGAGCAGTACTTC.

This chain uses TRBV10-3 with TRBJ1-1; possibly TRBD1 for D (5 bases). This CDR3 has 13 residues. V lost 7 bases, J lost 4 bases, and 13 bases lay in between. Germline V lookup: CDR1 ENHRY, CDR2 SYGVKD. CDR3 sequence reads: CAITGGEGTEAFF. The CDR3 region has the DNA TGTGCCATCACGGGGGGGGAGGGCACTGAAGCTTTCTTT.